The 18 T cell receptor beta chains in this list originate from one sample, sequenced in a study of graft-versus-host responses after intestinal transplantation. Antigens for these TCRs are unknown. Clones were read by immunoSEQ multiplex PCR, and TCRdb kept only the in-frame ones, dropping some. The sample lists about 90,000 clones, under 85% occurring once. This specimen consisted of unstimulated CD8+ T cells sorted from spleen or lymph node cells, obtained before intestinal transplant. The receptor set was obtained from a human donor who received an intestinal transplant.

The rearrangement uses TRBV7-6 and TRBJ1-5; D not certain. The CDR3 contains 15 residues. The germline V gene has CDR1 SGHVS and CDR2 FNYEAQ. Trimming removed 2 bases at V and 5 bases at J, with 13 bases between. The CDR3 here is CASSLSGDGDQPQHF. CDR3 in DNA: TGTGCCAGCAGCTTATCAGGTGACGGCGATCAGCCCCAGCATTTT. Using reference TRBV7-6 and TRBJ1-5 for the parts outside the CDR3, the full variable domain is GAGVSQSPRYKVTKRGQDVALRCDPISGHVSLYWYRQALGQGPEFLTYFNYEAQQDKSGLPNDRFSAERPEGSISTLTIQRTEQRDSAMYRCASSLSGDGDQPQHFGDGTRLSIL.

The CDR3, as DNA: TGTGCCAGCAGCACCTGGACTAGCGGGGGTTCCGAGCAGTACTTC. Protein product: CASSTWTSGGSEQYF. The chain recombines TRBV5-4 with TRBJ2-7, with 13 bases matching TRBD2. V lost 4 bases and J lost 6; bases outside the gene matches: 7. CDR3 size: 15 residues. Germline V gene data show CDR1 as SGHNT and CDR2 as YYREEE (reference sequence).

This clone was counted between two and nine times. This rearrangement joins TRBV5-4 to TRBJ1-1; unclear D gene. Trimming removed 7 bases from V and 0 bases from J, with 22 bases in between. Germline V CDR1 and CDR2: SGHNT, YYREEE (reference sequence). This CDR3 is 17 amino acids long. CDR3 protein: CASALGGWDSMNTEAFF. CDR3 in DNA: TGTGCCAGCGCATTGGGAGGTTGGGATTCGATGAACACTGAAGCTTTCTTT. Combining the CDR3 with reference TRBV5-4 and TRBJ1-1 gives the whole variable domain ETGVTQSPTHLIKTRGQQVTLRCSSQSGHNTVSWYQQALGQGPQFIFQYYREEENGRGNFPPRFSGLQFPNYSSELNVNALELDDSALYLCASALGGWDSMNTEAFFGQGTRLTVV.

This chain uses TRBV7-6 with TRBJ2-7, with D perhaps matching TRBD1 (5 bases). V was pared by 5 bases and J by 3 bases, with 14 bases between. The CDR3 loop spans 14 amino acids. Germline V gene lookup returns CDR1 SGHVS and CDR2 FNYEAQ. Here the CDR3 DNA reads TGTGCCAGCAGCCAGGGAAACAGATACTACGAGCAGTACTTC. Encoded protein: CASSQGNRYYEQYF.

This chain links TRBV28 with TRBJ1-1; no definite D call. The germline V gene has CDR1 MDHEN and CDR2 SYDVKM. V dropped 3 bases and J dropped 5 bases, with 10 bases sitting between them. The CDR3 extends over 13 amino acids. The CDR3 DNA reads TGTGCCAGCAGTTTCAACCCGTATACTGAAGCTTTCTTT. Its protein is CASSFNPYTEAFF. Looking up the rest from reference TRBV28 and TRBJ1-1 gives the full variable domain: DVKVTQSSRYLVKRTGEKVFLECVQDMDHENMFWYRQDPGLGLRLIYFSYDVKMKEKGDIPEGYSVSREKKERFSLILESASTNQTSMYLCASSFNPYTEAFFGQGTRLTVV.

This clone occurred once. J is TRBJ2-5 and V is TRBV2, with 7 nucleotides matching TRBD1. From germline, CDR1 is SNHLY and CDR2 FYNNEI. This CDR3 is 14 amino acids long. Trimming cost V 6 bases and J 3 bases; bases outside gene matches: 7. CDR3 nucleotide sequence: TGTGCCAGCAGCGACGGGACAGCGGAAGAGACCCAGTACTTC. Translation gives CASSDGTAEETQYF.

The gene calls are TRBV19 and TRBJ1-5; weak D call: TRBD1 (5 bases). The ends were cut back, 4 bases at V and 4 bases at J, with 11 bases in the middle. This CDR3 comprises 14 residues. The germline CDR1 and CDR2 sequences are LNHDA and SQIVND (reference sequence). CDR3 in amino acids: CASSTRQSNQPQHF. The DNA of the CDR3 is TGTGCCAGTAGTACCCGACAGAGTAATCAGCCCCAGCATTTT.

V is TRBV27 and J is TRBJ2-1; no reliable D call. Per germline, CDR1 MNHEY and CDR2 SMNVEV (reference sequence). The CDR3 length is 15 residues. The V end was cut by 2 bases, the J end by 0 bases, with 8 bases between. CDR3 residues: CASSLLGASYNEQFF. The CDR3 DNA reads as TGTGCCAGCAGTTTACTAGGAGCCTCCTACAATGAGCAGTTCTTC.

The V call is TRBV6-6, the J call TRBJ2-7, with 7 bases fitting TRBD1. CDR3 length: 15 amino acids. Germline CDR1 and CDR2: MNHNY and SVGAGI (reference sequence). Losses at the gene ends were 10 bases for V and 0 bases for J; bases not matched to a gene: 12. CDR3 nucleotide sequence: TGTGCCATCCGAGAGGGGGCAACTTCCTCCTACGAGCAGTACTTC. Amino acids: CAIREGATSSYEQYF.

The rearrangement links TRBV6-5 to TRBJ2-5, with D perhaps assigned TRBD1 or TRBD2 (6 bases each). The CDR3 totals 15 residues. From germline, CDR1 is MNHEY and CDR2 SVGAGI. V shed 2 bases and J shed 2 bases, with 12 bases lying between them. This chain's CDR3 is CASSYTGGPQETQYF. CDR3 nucleotide sequence: TGTGCCAGCAGTTACACCGGGGGCCCGCAAGAGACCCAGTACTTC.

The gene calls are TRBV5-2 and TRBJ1-2. TRBV5-2 is a listed pseudogene. This CDR3 contains 14 residues. The chain's CDR3 is CASKFVRKTYGYTF. In nucleotides, the CDR3 is TGTGCCAGCAAGTTCGTACGAAAGACCTATGGCTACACCTTC.

V usage is TRBV28 and J usage is TRBJ1-4, with 10 bases fitting TRBD1. Germline CDR1 MDHEN, CDR2 SYDVKM. V trimming: 4 bases; J trimming: 8 bases; junction bases outside the gene matches: 7. This CDR3 has 15 residues. This CDR3 is CASSSPGQGLEKLFF. CDR3 sequence (DNA): TGTGCCAGCAGTTCTCCGGGACAGGGGTTGGAAAAACTGTTTTTT.

The table lists this clone with a count of one. This chain uses TRBV13 with TRBJ1-2; D possibly corresponds to TRBD1 (6 bases). V lost 5 bases and J 5 bases, leaving 21 bases between the germline ends. In germline, CDR1 is PRHDT, CDR2 FYEKMQ (reference sequence). CDR3 length: 16 residues. The DNA of the CDR3 is TGTGCCAGCAGCCTACCCCGCCCCCGGACAGCTTATGGCTACACCTTC. Translated: CASSLPRPRTAYGYTF.

J is TRBJ2-3 and V is TRBV5-1; D is uncertain. The V gene lost 8 bases and the J gene lost 6 bases, with 22 bases spanning the gap. Per the germline V gene, CDR1 is SGHRS and CDR2 is YFSETQ. This CDR3 region has 15 residues. CDR3 sequence reads: CASRSTQTGLDTQYF. DNA of the CDR3: TGCGCCAGTAGATCGACCCAAACCGGGCTCGATACGCAGTATTTT.

By share of the sample, this clone is medium-sized. The chain is built from TRBV27 and TRBJ1-2; 7 bases align to TRBD1. The CDR3 runs 12 residues. Looked up from germline, CDR1 is MNHEY and CDR2 is SMNVEV (reference sequence). The V gene end was trimmed by 3 bases and the J gene end by 6 bases; junction bases not matched to a gene: 1. CDR3 protein: CASSFTGDGYTF. DNA for the CDR3: TGTGCCAGCAGTTTTACAGGGGATGGCTACACCTTC.

The gene calls are TRBV10-3 and TRBJ1-3; D possibly corresponds to TRBD1 (5 bases). There are 16 residues in the CDR3. Per the germline V gene, CDR1 is ENHRY and CDR2 is SYGVKD. Trimming removed 5 bases from V and 0 bases from J, with 14 bases in between. CDR3 region: CAISSRDFLSGNTIYF. Here the CDR3 DNA reads TGTGCCATCAGTTCCAGGGATTTCCTCTCTGGAAACACCATATATTTT.

This chain links TRBV27 with TRBJ1-1; D remains unclear. Germline assignment: CDR1 MNHEY and CDR2 SMNVEV (reference sequence). Trimming left V 5 bases short and J 1 base short, with 5 bases between. This CDR3 is 12 amino acids long. The CDR3 DNA reads as TGTGCCAGCAGTGAGGGGAACACTGAAGCTTTCTTT. Amino acid sequence: CASSEGNTEAFF.

The chain combines TRBV30 with TRBJ2-1, with 11 bases matching TRBD2. Germline CDR1 is GTSNPN and CDR2 is SVGIG (reference sequence). V lost 5 bases and J lost 6; bases outside the gene matches: 6. The CDR3 length is 14 residues. This CDR3 reads CAWEPGLAANEQFF. CDR3 coding DNA: TGTGCCTGGGAACCGGGACTAGCGGCCAATGAGCAGTTCTTC. Based on the CDR3 plus reference TRBV30 and TRBJ2-1, the full variable domain is SQTIHQWPATLVQPVGSPLSLECTVEGTSNPNLYWYRQAAGRGLQLLFYSVGIGQISSEVPQNLSASRPQDRQFILSSKKLLLSDSGFYLCAWEPGLAANEQFFGPGTRLTVL.